A selection of T cell receptor beta chains follows, all from one sample in a study of T cells in Graves' hyperthyroidism and ophthalmopathy. TCRdb re-called the multiplex PCR reads through MiXCR, storing one row per CDR3 protein. The sample comprises about 200,000 distinct CDR3 sequences, less than 20% of which are singletons, and around 52% rests with the top ten. The sample taken for sequencing was blood. Receptors originate from a woman between 50 and 59 years old with Graves' hyperthyroidism. Both conserved end residues are part of each CDR3. The D gene is left open where the match is weak. A clone size is listed for some rows: how often the clone was seen (once, few, many), or a class if it is expanded.

>TRBJ1-5|TRBV2|NA|NA
TGTGCCAGCAGTGAAGGACTGGATAGTCAGCCCCAGCATTTT
CASSEGLDSQPQHF
>TRBJ2-2|TRBV7-9|many|NA
TGTGCCAGCAGCTTTGTTAGCAACACCGGGGAGCTGTTTTTT
CASSFVSNTGELFF
>TRBJ2-7|TRBV5-1|NA|TRBD1
TGCGCCAGCAGCCCAGGGACAGCGTCGGGAGAGCAGTACTTC
CASSPGTASGEQYF
>TRBJ1-1|TRBV5-6|NA|TRBD1
TGTGCCAGCAGCCCGGTGACAGGGCGATGGACTGAAGCTTTCTTT
CASSPVTGRWTEAFF
>TRBJ2-3|TRBV12-3/TRBV12-4|NA|NA
TGTGCCAGCAGACCCCGGACTAGCACAGATACGCAGTATTTT
CASRPRTSTDTQYF
>TRBJ2-5|TRBV28|NA|TRBD2
TGTGCCAGCAGAAGACTAGCGGGATCAGAGACCCAGTACTTC
CASRRLAGSETQYF
>TRBJ2-1|TRBV3-1|many|NA
TGTGCCAGCAGCCGAGGTTCCGGGACGGCCTACAATGAGCAGTTCTTC
CASSRGSGTAYNEQFF
>TRBJ2-7|TRBV2|NA|TRBD1
TGTGCCAGCAAAGACAGGGGCTACGAGCAGTACTTC
CASKDRGYEQYF
>TRBJ2-5|TRBV5-1|NA|NA
TGCGCCAGCAGCTTGGCCCTCGGGACACCTGAGACCCAGTACTTC
CASSLALGTPETQYF
>TRBJ1-5|TRBV5-6|NA|NA
TGTGCCAGCAGCTGGGGTAACAGGGTTAATCAGCCCCAGCATTTT
CASSWGNRVNQPQHF
>TRBJ2-3|TRBV4-1|NA|NA
TGCGCCAGCAGCTTGGGACTTCCAGATACGCAGTATTTT
CASSLGLPDTQYF
>TRBJ2-5|TRBV28|few|TRBD1
TGTGCCAGCAGTTTTACCGGGACAGGCATCCAAGAGACCCAGTACTTC
CASSFTGTGIQETQYF
>TRBJ1-3|TRBV5-6|NA|NA
TGTGCCAGCAGCTACTGGACTGGTCGTGGAAACACCATATATTTT
CASSYWTGRGNTIYF